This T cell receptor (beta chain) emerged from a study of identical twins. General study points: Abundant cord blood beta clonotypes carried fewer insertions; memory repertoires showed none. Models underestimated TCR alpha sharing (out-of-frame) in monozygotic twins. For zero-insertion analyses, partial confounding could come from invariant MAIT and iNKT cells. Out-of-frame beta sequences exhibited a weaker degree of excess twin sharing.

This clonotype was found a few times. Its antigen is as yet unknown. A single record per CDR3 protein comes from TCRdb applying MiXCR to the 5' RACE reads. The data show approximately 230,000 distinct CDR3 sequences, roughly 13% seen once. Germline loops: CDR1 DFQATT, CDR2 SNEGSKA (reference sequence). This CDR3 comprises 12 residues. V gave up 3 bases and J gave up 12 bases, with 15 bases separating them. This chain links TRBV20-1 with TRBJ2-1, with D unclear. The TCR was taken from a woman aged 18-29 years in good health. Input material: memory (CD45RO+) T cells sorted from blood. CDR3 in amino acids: CSASRGSLGQFF. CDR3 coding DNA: TGCAGTGCTAGCAGAGGTTCTCTGGGGCAGTTCTTC.